Below, 30 T cell receptor beta chains from the same sample are listed, as sequenced in a study of blood T cells in healthy people across ages. Using a J-beta primer mix together with a sample-barcoded 5' primer, a second PCR was run for roughly 6 to 11 cycles. TCRdb re-called the 5' RACE reads with MiXCR, one entry per CDR3 protein. Here the sample spans 1.2 million to 1.5 million distinct CDR3 sequences, 42% being singletons. Sequencing was carried out using blood. The receptors come from a woman younger than 30 in good health.

The chain is built from TRBV7-2 and TRBJ2-7; 10 nucleotides match TRBD2. CDR3 length: 15 residues. Germline CDR1 is SGHTA and CDR2 is FQGNSA. J was trimmed by 4 bases and V by 5 bases; bases with no gene match: 8. The CDR3 region has the DNA TGTGCCAGCAGCCACCGGAGCGGGAGGGGTTACGAGCAGTACTTC. Protein product: CASSHRSGRGYEQYF. Using reference TRBV7-2 and TRBJ2-7 for the parts outside the CDR3, the full variable domain is GAGVSQSPSNKVTEKGKDVELRCDPISGHTALYWYRQSLGQGLEFLIYFQGNSAPDKSGLPSDRFSAERTGGSVSTLTIQRTQQEDSAVYLCASSHRSGRGYEQYFGPGTRLTVT.

The chain links TRBV21-1 to TRBJ1-1; the tabulated D call, TRBD1, remains unverified against the DNA. TRBV21-1 is a listed pseudogene. The length of the CDR3 is 17 residues. The CDR3 sequence is CASIQVPGADMNTEAFF. The CDR3 bases are TGTGCCAGCATCCAGGTTCCGGGTGCCGATATGAACACTGAAGCTTTCTTT.

Comment on this clonotype: One end of the junction varies from germline; a read error may be responsible. The rearrangement links TRBV27 to TRBJ2-6; D may be TRBD1 (6 bases). The CDR3 length is 19 residues. Germline-derived CDR1 and CDR2 are MNHEY and SMNVEV (reference sequence). For the CDR3, the DNA is TGTGCCAGCAGTCTCACCCCGGGACATTGGAACTCTGGGGCCAGCGTCCTGACTTTC. This encodes CASSLTPGHWNSGASVLTF. Full variable domain (missing parts from reference TRBV27 and TRBJ2-6): EAQVTQNPRYLITVTGKKLTVTCSQNMNHEYMSWYRQDPGLGLRQIYYSMNVEVTDKGDVPEGYKVSRKEKRNFPLILESPSPNQTSLYFCASSLTPGHWNSGASVLTFGAGSRLTVL.

The chain has TRBV7-9 and TRBJ1-1; D possibly corresponds to TRBD1 (6 bases). The V end was cut by 1 base, the J end by 2 bases, with 11 bases between. The CDR3 is 15 residues long. The V gene's germline CDR1 is SEHNR and CDR2 FQNEAQ (reference sequence). The CDR3 spells CASSLDNRDNTEAFF. CDR3 coding DNA: TGTGCCAGCAGCTTAGATAACAGGGACAACACTGAAGCTTTCTTT.

There are a few counts of this clonotype. The chain links TRBV12-5 to TRBJ2-1, with TRBD2 as a possible D gene (6 bases). The CDR3 spans 12 residues. CDR1 and CDR2 (germline): LGHNT, FRNRAP. V lost 6 bases to trimming and J lost 12 bases, with 15 bases between them. CDR3 sequence (DNA): TGTGCTAGTGGCTATAGCGTCGGGGGGCAGTTCTTC. Translation gives CASGYSVGGQFF. Variable domain in full (rest from reference TRBV12-5 and TRBJ2-1): DARVTQTPRHKVTEMGQEVTMRCQPILGHNTVFWYRQTMMQGLELLAYFRNRAPLDDSGMPKDRFSAEMPDATLATLKIQPSEPRDSAVYFCASGYSVGGQFFGPGTRLTVL.

J is TRBJ2-2 and V is TRBV12-3 or TRBV12-4; the D call may be TRBD1 or TRBD2 (5 bases each). This CDR3 comprises 14 residues. V was clipped by 7 bases and J by 4 bases, with 13 bases between them. The CDR3: CASNPMGVTGELFF. CDR3 DNA: TGTGCCAGCAACCCCATGGGGGTCACCGGGGAGCTGTTTTTT.

The V gene is TRBV28, the J gene TRBJ2-1, with D maybe TRBD1 (6 bases). The V end was cut by 4 bases, the J end by 2 bases, with 12 bases between. The germline gives CDR1 MDHEN, CDR2 SYDVKM. The CDR3 extends over 15 amino acids. The DNA for the CDR3 is TGTGCCAGCAGTTCCCGGGACACAGCCTACAATGAGCAGTTCTTC. Protein sequence: CASSSRDTAYNEQFF.

This chain uses TRBV28 with TRBJ2-7; maybe TRBD2 (5 bases). V was shortened by 5 bases and J by 4 bases, with 15 bases between the two germline ends. The CDR3 sequence is 14 residues long. Germline CDR1 MDHEN, CDR2 SYDVKM. The CDR3 protein is CASSVSGITYEQYF. As DNA, the CDR3 is TGTGCCAGCAGTGTCTCCGGGATTACTTACGAGCAGTACTTC.

V usage is TRBV10-1 and J usage is TRBJ2-7; D is possibly TRBD2 (6 bases). Germline V gene lookup returns CDR1 WNHNN and CDR2 SYGVQD (reference sequence). This CDR3 is built from 17 residues. Trimming took off 7 bases at V and 7 bases at J, with 29 bases between the two ends. DNA for the CDR3: TGCGCCAGCACTCAACCGTCGGGAGACTCTAGTAACAATGAGCAGTACTTC. Encoded protein: CASTQPSGDSSNNEQYF.

This clonotype appeared once. The chain joins TRBV12-3 or TRBV12-4 to TRBJ1-1; maybe TRBD1 (6 bases). Trimming cost V 7 bases and J 0 bases, with 12 bases left between them. The CDR3 runs to 14 residues. CDR3 protein: CASKAGVLNTEAFF. The DNA of the CDR3 is TGTGCCAGCAAGGCAGGGGTTTTGAACACTGAAGCTTTCTTT.

The rearrangement joins TRBV28 to TRBJ1-5; 10 bases align to TRBD1. Germline assignment: CDR1 MDHEN and CDR2 SYDVKM. The trim removed 4 bases at V and 3 bases at J, leaving 9 bases unmatched. The length of the CDR3 is 17 residues. The CDR3 nucleotides read TGTGCCAGCAGTTACCCGGGACAGGGGTCATTCAATCAGCCCCAGCATTTT. Translation gives CASSYPGQGSFNQPQHF.

This rearrangement joins TRBV10-3 to TRBJ2-1, with D maybe TRBD2 (5 bases). The germline V gene has CDR1 ENHRY and CDR2 SYGVKD. V dropped 2 bases and J dropped 12 bases, with 17 bases sitting between them. This CDR3 has 14 residues. The CDR3 here is CAISEDGTGVGQFF. Written as DNA, the CDR3 is TGTGCCATCAGTGAGGATGGTACCGGGGTGGGGCAGTTCTTC.

At least ten counts were recorded for this clonotype. The chain uses TRBV10-3 and TRBJ2-3; TRBD2 agrees at 7 bases. Losses at the gene ends were 6 bases for V and 3 bases for J; bases not matched to a gene: 12. This CDR3 has 16 residues. Looked up from germline, CDR1 is ENHRY and CDR2 is SYGVKD. DNA of the CDR3: TGTGCCATCAGACGCGAGAGCGGGATCGGAACAGATACGCAGTATTTT. Its protein product is CAIRRESGIGTDTQYF.

The table lists this clonotype with a few counts. J is TRBJ2-2 and V is TRBV12-3 or TRBV12-4; possibly TRBD1 or TRBD2 for D (5 bases each). The CDR3 extends over 12 amino acids. V was cut by 7 bases and J by 7 bases, with 10 bases left in between. CDR3 amino acids: CASIPGGGELFF. CDR3 sequence (DNA): TGTGCCAGCATACCTGGGGGCGGGGAGCTGTTTTTT.

The V gene is TRBV7-9, the J gene TRBJ2-5, with 8 bases identical to TRBD2. This CDR3 is built from 16 residues. V lost 5 bases to trimming and J lost 1 base; unmatched junction nucleotides: 9. Germline loops: CDR1 SEHNR, CDR2 FQNEAQ (reference sequence). The DNA of the CDR3 is TGTGCCAGCAGCCCCCGCGGGGGGACGATCCAAGAGACCCAGTACTTC. It codes for CASSPRGGTIQETQYF.

This clonotype showed up just a few times. V and J are TRBV29-1 and TRBJ2-7, with TRBD1 identical over 7 bases. The V gene's germline CDR1 is SQVTM and CDR2 ANQGSEA. J was trimmed by 5 bases and V by 7 bases; bases with no gene match: 5. The CDR3 loop spans 11 amino acids. CDR3 residues: CSAGTVNEQYF. CDR3 nucleotide sequence: TGCAGCGCCGGGACAGTCAACGAGCAGTACTTC.

The chain has TRBV5-1 and TRBJ2-5; 7 nucleotides match TRBD2. Germline-derived CDR1 and CDR2 are SGHRS and YFSETQ. Trimming removed 4 bases from V and 11 bases from J; junction bases left unmatched: 17. This CDR3 comprises 15 residues. For the CDR3, the DNA is TGCGCCAGCAGCGCGGTCTCTAGCGGATACAATGAGCAGTACTTC. This encodes CASSAVSSGYNEQYF.

V usage is TRBV20-1 and J usage is TRBJ1-6, with D unresolved. CDR3 length: 15 amino acids. V lost 1 base and J 6 bases, leaving 13 bases between the germline ends. Germline lookup yields CDR1 DFQATT and CDR2 SNEGSKA (reference sequence). The DNA for the CDR3 is TGCAGTGCTAGAGGGTTCGCCTCGGGTAATTCACCCCTCCACTTT. This gives the protein CSARGFASGNSPLHF.

The chain carries TRBV6-1 and TRBJ2-7; tentatively, D is TRBD1 (6 bases). Germline V gene sequence: CDR1 MNHNS, CDR2 SASEGT. The length of the CDR3 is 14 residues. V gave up 0 bases and J gave up 3 bases, with 9 bases separating them. The CDR3 region has the DNA TGTGCCAGCAGTGAAGCTGCAGGGGACTACGAGCAGTACTTC. Protein sequence: CASSEAAGDYEQYF.

This chain uses TRBV15 with TRBJ2-2, with D perhaps matching TRBD2 (6 bases). The CDR3 runs 18 residues. Trimming left V 1 base short and J 2 bases short, with 17 bases between. CDR1 is LNHNV and CDR2 is YYDKDF in the germline V gene (reference sequence). CDR3 loop: CATSRGRPTRANTGELFF. The CDR3 bases are TGTGCCACCAGCAGAGGACGGCCGACTAGAGCTAACACCGGGGAGCTGTTTTTT.

V and J are TRBV10-3 and TRBJ1-1; D gene uncertain. CDR3 size: 13 residues. Trimming left V 5 bases short and J 1 base short, with 8 bases between. In germline, CDR1 is ENHRY, CDR2 SYGVKD. The CDR3, as DNA: TGTGCCATCAGTTCCGGGGAGAACACTGAAGCTTTCTTT. This gives the protein CAISSGENTEAFF.

V gene TRBV30 combines with J gene TRBJ2-7, with TRBD2 identical over 7 bases. After removal of 3 bases from V and 3 bases from J, the junction contained 2 bases not matched to a gene. This CDR3 comprises 12 residues. The germline V gene encodes CDR1 GTSNPN and CDR2 SVGIG (reference sequence). The CDR3 region has the DNA TGTGCCTGGAGCCTAGCGGACTACGAGCAGTACTTC. It encodes CAWSLADYEQYF.

To note about this clonotype: This may be a read error, as it is one base from a much larger clone. V and J are TRBV6-5 and TRBJ2-1; D uncertain. The DNA matches TRBJ2-7 better at its end, which makes the J call doubtful. Germline V gene data show CDR1 as MNHEY and CDR2 as SVGAGI. The CDR3 contains 15 residues. The CDR3 DNA follows: TGTGCCAGCAGACCCCCCGACGGCTTCTACAATGAGCAGTACTTC. Its translation is CASRPPDGFYNEQYF.

This chain uses TRBV27 with TRBJ1-2; 10 nucleotides agree with TRBD1. The CDR3 runs 13 residues. Germline CDR1 and CDR2: MNHEY and SMNVEV (reference sequence). V shed 4 bases and J 6 bases; nucleotides not matched to a gene: 2. The CDR3 loop reads CASSWDRGNGYTF. CDR3 sequence (DNA): TGTGCCAGCAGTTGGGACAGGGGCAATGGCTACACCTTC.

The V and J genes are TRBV5-6 and TRBJ2-7, with D possibly TRBD2 on 6 matching bases. The CDR3 contains 13 residues. The V end was cut by 6 bases, the J end by 6 bases, with 16 bases between. In germline, CDR1 is SGHDT, CDR2 YYEEEE. The CDR3 here is CASTASGVGEQYF. CDR3 bases: TGTGCCAGCACCGCCTCGGGGGTGGGCGAGCAGTACTTC.

The rearrangement uses TRBV6-6 and TRBJ2-1; D is ambiguous. There are 13 residues in the CDR3. Per germline, CDR1 MNHNY and CDR2 SVGAGI (reference sequence). Trimming removed 2 bases at V and 9 bases at J, with 11 bases between. The DNA for the CDR3 is TGTGCCAGCAGTTACGAACTCTTCGGTGAGCAGTTCTTC. Translated, it gives CASSYELFGEQFF.

This clonotype has more than one count but fewer than ten. The rearrangement uses TRBV28 and TRBJ2-7; 8 bases map to TRBD2. This CDR3 has 15 residues. The V segment lost 3 bases and the J segment 5 bases; nucleotides outside the gene matches: 9. Germline values: CDR1 MDHEN, CDR2 SYDVKM. In nucleotides, the CDR3 is TGTGCCAGCAGTTTCGGGGCGGGGGGCTCGGACGAGCAGTACTTC. Protein product: CASSFGAGGSDEQYF.

This clonotype was recorded only once. CDR3 nucleotide sequence: TGCAGTGCTAGAGACCTAAACAGGGCCGCTGAAGCTTTCTTT. It codes for CSARDLNRAAEAFF. The chain has TRBV20-1 and TRBJ1-1; tentative D call: TRBD1 (6 bases). Trimming took off 0 bases at V and 6 bases at J, with 14 bases between the two ends. CDR3 length equals 14 residues. Germline V gives CDR1 DFQATT, CDR2 SNEGSKA (reference sequence).

The sample holds a few counts of this clonotype. The chain couples TRBV9 to TRBJ2-1; 11 bases match TRBD2. Germline CDR1 is SGDLS and CDR2 is YYNGEE. Germline trimming cut 3 bases from V and 6 bases from J; bases unmatched to any gene: 5. The CDR3 is made up of 15 amino acids. CDR3 in DNA: TGTGCCAGCAGCGCACCTAGCGGGGGGAGCAATGAGCAGTTCTTC. Its translation: CASSAPSGGSNEQFF.

The chain is built from TRBV7-6 and TRBJ2-4, with 10 nucleotides matching TRBD1. The DNA end lines up better with TRBJ2-7; the J call may be wrong. The CDR3 sequence is 16 residues long. CDR1 and CDR2 (germline): SGHVS, FNYEAQ. CDR3 protein: CASSFSGQGGSYEQYF. DNA of the CDR3: TGTGCCAGCAGCTTCTCAGGACAGGGGGGCTCCTACGAGCAGTACTTC.